The TCR beta chain under discussion was sequenced for a study of T cells in Graves' hyperthyroidism and ophthalmopathy. Broader study findings: Separating ophthalmopathy from stable hyperthyroidism was achieved by a 13 V-J model. Blood also showed most of the thyroid clonotypes that were expanded above 0.001.

This CDR3 has 15 residues. Trimming shortened V by 1 base and J by 0 bases, and 7 bases separated the two germline ends. CDR1 SGHNT and CDR2 YYREEE come from the germline V gene (reference sequence). Diagnosing involved the use of clinical symptoms, serum thyroxine and TRAb, thyroid ultrasound and orbital computed tomography. RNA transcripts gave rise to amplified TCR beta CDR3 regions. The HTBI set primed first-round TCR CDR3 RT-PCR. TCRdb independently ran MiXCR on the multiplex PCR reads; one entry per CDR3 protein. The sample has roughly 740,000 distinct CDR3 sequences, 16% seen once. In this sample, this clonotype turned up once. Its antigen is currently unknown.

The specimen was blood. The source of this sequence is a man between 18 and 29 years old with Graves' hyperthyroidism. The chain employs TRBV5-4 and TRBJ2-2; perhaps TRBD2 as D (5 bases). This chain's CDR3 is CASSLSTTNTGELFF. In DNA, the CDR3 is TGTGCCAGCAGCTTGTCGACTACGAACACCGGGGAGCTGTTTTTT.